This TCR beta chain was recorded in a study of cytomegalovirus exposure and HLA in healthy donors. Study-level background: Early release data held roughly 90 million unique TCRs from HLA-typed donors.

A remark on this clone: Its specificity is unknown.

Study conclusions and caveats: Among donors in an Asian-associated ancestry cluster, a later analysis reportedly found fewer N-insertions than the roughly 700-donor mean.

CDR3 size: 13 residues. The germline V gene has CDR1 SGHRS and CDR2 YFSETQ. V was cut by 3 bases and J by 1 base, with 7 bases left in between. It was with 60 Vbeta and 13 Jbeta primers that the PCR ran. TCRdb's copy holds only in-frame clones and misses some; the assay was immunoSEQ multiplex PCR. The repertoire holds around 96,000 clones, 50% to 80% seen once, with under 4% in the top ten. The TCR sequence derives from a man in his fifties or sixties in good health and CMV-seronegative. The chain recombines TRBV5-1 with TRBJ2-5; D is possibly TRBD2 (5 bases). Sequencing was carried out using PBMCs. This chain's CDR3 is CASSWRSQETQYF. CDR3 bases: TGCGCCAGCAGCTGGAGGTCCCAAGAGACCCAGTACTTC.